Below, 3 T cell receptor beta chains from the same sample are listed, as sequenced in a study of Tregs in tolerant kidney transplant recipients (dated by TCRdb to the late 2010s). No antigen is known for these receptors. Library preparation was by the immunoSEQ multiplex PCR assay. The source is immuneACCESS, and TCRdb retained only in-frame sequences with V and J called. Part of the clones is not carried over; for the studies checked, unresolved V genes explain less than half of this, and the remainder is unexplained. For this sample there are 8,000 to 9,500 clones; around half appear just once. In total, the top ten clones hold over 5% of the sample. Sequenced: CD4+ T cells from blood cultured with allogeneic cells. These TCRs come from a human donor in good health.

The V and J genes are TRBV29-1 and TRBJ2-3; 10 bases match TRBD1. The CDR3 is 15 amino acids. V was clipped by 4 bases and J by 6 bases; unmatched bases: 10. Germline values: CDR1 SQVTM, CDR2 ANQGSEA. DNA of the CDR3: TGCAGCGTTGCCTCCCCGACAGGGGGCGGTGATACGCAGTATTTT. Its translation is CSVASPTGGGDTQYF.

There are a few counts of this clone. The DNA of the CDR3 is TGTGCCAGCAGTTACTCGAGGACCCATGAGCAGTTCTTC. Protein sequence: CASSYSRTHEQFF. The chain is built from TRBV6-6 and TRBJ2-1; D gene uncertain. The CDR3 sequence is 13 residues long. Germline V gives CDR1 MNHNY, CDR2 SVGAGI (reference sequence). Trimming took off 0 bases at V and 8 bases at J, with 8 bases between the two ends.

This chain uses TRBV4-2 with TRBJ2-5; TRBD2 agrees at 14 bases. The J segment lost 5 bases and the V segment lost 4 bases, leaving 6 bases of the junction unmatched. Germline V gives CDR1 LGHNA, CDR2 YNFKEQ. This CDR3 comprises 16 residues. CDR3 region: CASSLKTSGGAETQYF. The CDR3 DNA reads TGTGCCAGCAGCCTGAAGACTAGCGGGGGGGCGGAGACCCAGTACTTC.